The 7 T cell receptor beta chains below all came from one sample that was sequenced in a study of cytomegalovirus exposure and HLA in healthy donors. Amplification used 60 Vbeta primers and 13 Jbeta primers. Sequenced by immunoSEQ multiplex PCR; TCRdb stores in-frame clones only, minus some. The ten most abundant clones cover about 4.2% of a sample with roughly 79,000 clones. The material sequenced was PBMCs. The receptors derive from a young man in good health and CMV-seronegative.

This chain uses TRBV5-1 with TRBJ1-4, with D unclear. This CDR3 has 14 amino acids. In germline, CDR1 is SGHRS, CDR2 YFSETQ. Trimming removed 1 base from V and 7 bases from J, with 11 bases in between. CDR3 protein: CASSLFESGEKLFF. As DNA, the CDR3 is TGCGCCAGCAGCTTGTTTGAGTCAGGTGAAAAACTGTTTTTT.

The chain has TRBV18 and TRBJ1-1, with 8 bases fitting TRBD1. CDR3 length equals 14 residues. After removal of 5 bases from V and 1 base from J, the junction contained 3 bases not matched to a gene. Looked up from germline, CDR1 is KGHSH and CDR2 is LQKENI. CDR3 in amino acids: CASSYDRGNTEAFF. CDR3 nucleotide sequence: TGTGCCAGCTCATACGACAGGGGGAACACTGAAGCTTTCTTT.

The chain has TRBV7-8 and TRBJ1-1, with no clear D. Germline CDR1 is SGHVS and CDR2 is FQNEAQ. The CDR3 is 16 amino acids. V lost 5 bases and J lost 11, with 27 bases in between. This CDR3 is CASSPGRRILRAVAFF. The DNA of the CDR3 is TGTGCCAGCAGCCCAGGACGGAGAATCCTGAGGGCGGTTGCTTTCTTT.

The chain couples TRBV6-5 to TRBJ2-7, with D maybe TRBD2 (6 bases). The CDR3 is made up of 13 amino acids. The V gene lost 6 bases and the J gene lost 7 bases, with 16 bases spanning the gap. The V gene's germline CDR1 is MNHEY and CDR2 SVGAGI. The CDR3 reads CASRLPGLEEQYF. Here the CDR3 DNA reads TGTGCCAGCAGACTCCCGGGACTTGAAGAGCAGTACTTC.

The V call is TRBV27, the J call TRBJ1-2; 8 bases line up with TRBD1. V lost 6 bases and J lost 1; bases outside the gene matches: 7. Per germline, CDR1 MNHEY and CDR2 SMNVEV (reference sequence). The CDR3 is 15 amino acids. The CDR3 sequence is CASSPPDRGNYGYTF. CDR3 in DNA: TGTGCCAGCAGCCCACCCGACAGGGGTAACTATGGCTACACCTTC.

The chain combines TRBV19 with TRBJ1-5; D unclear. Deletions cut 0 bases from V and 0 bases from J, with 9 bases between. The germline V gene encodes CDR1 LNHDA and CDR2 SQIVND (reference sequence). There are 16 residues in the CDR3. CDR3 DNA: TGTGCCAGTAGTATAGACGGCCGGGATAGCAATCAGCCCCAGCATTTT. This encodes CASSIDGRDSNQPQHF.

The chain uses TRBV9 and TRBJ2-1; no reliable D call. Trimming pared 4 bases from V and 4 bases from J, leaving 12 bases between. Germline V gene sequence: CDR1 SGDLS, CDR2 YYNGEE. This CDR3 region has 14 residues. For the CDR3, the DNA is TGTGCCAGCAGCCCCAGGTTAAATTACAATGAGCAGTTCTTC. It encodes CASSPRLNYNEQFF.